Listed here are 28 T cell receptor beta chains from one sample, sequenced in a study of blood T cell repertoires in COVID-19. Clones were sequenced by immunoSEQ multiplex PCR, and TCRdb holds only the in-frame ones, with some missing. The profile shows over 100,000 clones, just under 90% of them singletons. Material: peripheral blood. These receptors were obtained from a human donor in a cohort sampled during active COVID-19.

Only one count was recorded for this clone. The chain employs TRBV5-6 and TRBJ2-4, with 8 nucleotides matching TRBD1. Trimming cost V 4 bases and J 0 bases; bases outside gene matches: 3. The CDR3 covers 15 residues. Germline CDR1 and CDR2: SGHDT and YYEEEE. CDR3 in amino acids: CASSRTGLAKNIQYF. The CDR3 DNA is TGTGCCAGCAGCCGGACAGGGCTAGCCAAAAACATTCAGTACTTC.

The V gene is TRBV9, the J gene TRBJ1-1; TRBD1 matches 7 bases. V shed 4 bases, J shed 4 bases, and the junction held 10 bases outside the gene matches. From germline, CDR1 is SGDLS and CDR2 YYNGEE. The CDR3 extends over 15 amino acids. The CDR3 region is CASSPSQGIPTEAFF. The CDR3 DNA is TGTGCCAGCAGCCCCTCACAGGGGATCCCCACTGAAGCTTTCTTT.

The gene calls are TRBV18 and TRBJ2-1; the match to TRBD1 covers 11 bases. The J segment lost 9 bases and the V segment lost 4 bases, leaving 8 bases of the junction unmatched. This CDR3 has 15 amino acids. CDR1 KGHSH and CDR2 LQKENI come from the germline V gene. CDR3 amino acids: CASSRPGQGVIEQFF. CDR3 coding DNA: TGTGCCAGCTCACGACCGGGACAGGGGGTAATTGAGCAGTTCTTC. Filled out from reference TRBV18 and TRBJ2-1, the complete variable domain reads NAGVMQNPRHLVRRRGQEARLRCSPMKGHSHVYWYRQLPEEGLKFMVYLQKENIIDESGMPKERFSAEFPKEGPSILRIQQVVRGDSAAYFCASSRPGQGVIEQFFGPGTRLTVL.

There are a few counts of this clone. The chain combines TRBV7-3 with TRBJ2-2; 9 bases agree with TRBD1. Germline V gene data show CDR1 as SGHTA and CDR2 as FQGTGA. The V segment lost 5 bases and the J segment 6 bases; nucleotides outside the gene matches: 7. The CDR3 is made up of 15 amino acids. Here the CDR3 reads CASSLGDREAGELFF. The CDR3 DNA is TGTGCCAGCAGCCTGGGGGACAGGGAAGCCGGGGAGCTGTTTTTT.

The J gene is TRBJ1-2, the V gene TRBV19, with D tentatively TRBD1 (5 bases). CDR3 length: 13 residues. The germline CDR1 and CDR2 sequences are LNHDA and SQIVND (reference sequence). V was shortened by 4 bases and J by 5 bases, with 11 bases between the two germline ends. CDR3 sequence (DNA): TGTGCCAGTAGTAGAGGGACTGAATATGGCTACACCTTC. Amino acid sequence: CASSRGTEYGYTF.

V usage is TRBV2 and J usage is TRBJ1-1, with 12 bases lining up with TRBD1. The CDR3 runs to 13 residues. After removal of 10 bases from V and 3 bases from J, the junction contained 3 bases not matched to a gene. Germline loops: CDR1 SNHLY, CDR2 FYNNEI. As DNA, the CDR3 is TGTGCCACCGGGGACAGGGGGCACACTGAAGCTTTCTTT. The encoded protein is CATGDRGHTEAFF.

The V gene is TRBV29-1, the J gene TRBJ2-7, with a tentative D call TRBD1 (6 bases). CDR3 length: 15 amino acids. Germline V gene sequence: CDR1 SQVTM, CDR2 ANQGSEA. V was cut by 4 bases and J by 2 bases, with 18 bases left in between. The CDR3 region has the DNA TGCAGCGTTGGGGCCTTCGTGAACAGGGCCTACGAGCAGTACTTC. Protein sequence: CSVGAFVNRAYEQYF.

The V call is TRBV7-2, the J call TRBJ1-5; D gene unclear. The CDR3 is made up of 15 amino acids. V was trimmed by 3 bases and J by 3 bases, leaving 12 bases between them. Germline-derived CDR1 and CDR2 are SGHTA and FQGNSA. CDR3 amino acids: CASSFPGRFNQPQHF. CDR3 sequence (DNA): TGTGCCAGCAGCTTCCCCGGGAGATTCAATCAGCCCCAGCATTTT.

This CDR3 reads CASRLGGSGANVLTF. The CDR3 nucleotides read TGTGCCAGCAGGCTGGGGGGGTCTGGGGCCAACGTCCTGACTTTC. V gene TRBV5-4 combines with J gene TRBJ2-6; 7 bases fit TRBD2. The CDR3 runs to 15 residues. Trimming cost V 5 bases and J 1 base; bases outside gene matches: 3. Germline lookup yields CDR1 SGHNT and CDR2 YYREEE (reference sequence).

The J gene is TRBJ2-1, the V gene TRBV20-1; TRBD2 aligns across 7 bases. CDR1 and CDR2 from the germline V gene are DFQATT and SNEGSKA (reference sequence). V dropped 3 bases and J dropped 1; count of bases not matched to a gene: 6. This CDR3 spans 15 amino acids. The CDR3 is CSASPYGGSYNEQFF. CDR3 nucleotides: TGCAGTGCTAGTCCGTACGGGGGGTCCTACAATGAGCAGTTCTTC.

This CDR3 reads CASADRGWNEQYF. CDR3 nucleotides: TGTGCCAGTGCGGACAGGGGGTGGAACGAGCAGTACTTC. The chain has TRBV19 and TRBJ2-7; 10 nucleotides match TRBD1. Germline loops: CDR1 LNHDA, CDR2 SQIVND (reference sequence). The junction had 6 bases not matched to a gene; V was cut back by 8 bases and J by 5 bases. The CDR3 loop spans 13 amino acids.

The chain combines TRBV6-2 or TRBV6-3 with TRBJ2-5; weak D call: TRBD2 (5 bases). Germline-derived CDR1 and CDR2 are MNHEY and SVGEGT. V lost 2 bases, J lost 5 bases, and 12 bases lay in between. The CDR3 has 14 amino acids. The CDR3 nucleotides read TGTGCCAGCAGTTACCCGGCTAGAGGGGAGACCCAGTACTTC. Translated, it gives CASSYPARGETQYF.

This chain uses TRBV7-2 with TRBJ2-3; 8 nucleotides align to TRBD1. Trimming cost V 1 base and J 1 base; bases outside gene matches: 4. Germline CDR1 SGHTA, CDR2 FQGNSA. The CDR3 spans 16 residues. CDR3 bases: TGTGCCAGCAGCTTAGTCAGGGGGCTCGGCACAGATACGCAGTATTTT. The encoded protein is CASSLVRGLGTDTQYF.

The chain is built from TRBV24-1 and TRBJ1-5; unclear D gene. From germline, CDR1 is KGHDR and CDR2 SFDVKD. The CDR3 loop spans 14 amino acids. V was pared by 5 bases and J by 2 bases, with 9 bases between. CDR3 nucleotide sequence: TGTGCCACCAGTGGAGATCGTGGCAATCAGCCCCAGCATTTT. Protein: CATSGDRGNQPQHF.

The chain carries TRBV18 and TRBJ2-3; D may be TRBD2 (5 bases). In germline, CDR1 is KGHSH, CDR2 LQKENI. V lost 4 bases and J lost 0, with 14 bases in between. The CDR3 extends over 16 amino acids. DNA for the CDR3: TGTGCCAGCTCACTTACTAGAAACCCTAGCACAGATACGCAGTATTTT. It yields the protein CASSLTRNPSTDTQYF. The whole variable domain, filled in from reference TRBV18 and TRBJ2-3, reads NAGVMQNPRHLVRRRGQEARLRCSPMKGHSHVYWYRQLPEEGLKFMVYLQKENIIDESGMPKERFSAEFPKEGPSILRIQQVVRGDSAAYFCASSLTRNPSTDTQYFGPGTRLTVL.

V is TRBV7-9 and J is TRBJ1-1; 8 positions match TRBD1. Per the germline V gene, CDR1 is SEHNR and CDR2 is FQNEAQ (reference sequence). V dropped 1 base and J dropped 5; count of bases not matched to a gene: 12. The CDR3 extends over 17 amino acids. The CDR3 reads CASSLVGRGLSGTEAFF. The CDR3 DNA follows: TGTGCCAGCAGCTTAGTAGGCAGGGGGCTGAGTGGGACTGAAGCTTTCTTT.

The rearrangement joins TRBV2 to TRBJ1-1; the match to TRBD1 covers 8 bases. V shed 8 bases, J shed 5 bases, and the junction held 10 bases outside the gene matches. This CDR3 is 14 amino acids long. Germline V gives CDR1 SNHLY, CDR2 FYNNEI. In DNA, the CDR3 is TGTGCCAGCGGCCGTGAGACAGGGGAAACTGAAGCTTTCTTT. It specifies CASGRETGETEAFF.

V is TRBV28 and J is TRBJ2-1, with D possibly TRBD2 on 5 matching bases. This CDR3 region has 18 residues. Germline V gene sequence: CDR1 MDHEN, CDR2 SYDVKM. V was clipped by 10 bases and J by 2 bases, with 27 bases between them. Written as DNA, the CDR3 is TGTGCCACCTCACCAAAGGTTTATGTGGGAGATACCTACAATGAGCAGTTCTTC. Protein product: CATSPKVYVGDTYNEQFF.

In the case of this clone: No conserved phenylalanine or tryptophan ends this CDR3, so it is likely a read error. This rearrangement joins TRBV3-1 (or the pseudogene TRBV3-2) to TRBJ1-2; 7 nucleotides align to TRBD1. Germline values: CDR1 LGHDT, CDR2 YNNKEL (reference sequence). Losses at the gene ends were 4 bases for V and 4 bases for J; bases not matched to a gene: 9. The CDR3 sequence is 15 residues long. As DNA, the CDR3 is TGTGCCAGCAGCCCGCGGGACAGAGCTTCCTATGGCTACACCCTC. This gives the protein CASSPRDRASYGYTL.

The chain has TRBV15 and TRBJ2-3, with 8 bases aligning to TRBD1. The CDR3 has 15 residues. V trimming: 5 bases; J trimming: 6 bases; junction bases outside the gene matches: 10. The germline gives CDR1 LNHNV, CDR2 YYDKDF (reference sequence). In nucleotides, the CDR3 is TGTGCCACCAGCCCGCGACAGGGGATGGCTGATACGCAGTATTTT. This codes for CATSPRQGMADTQYF.

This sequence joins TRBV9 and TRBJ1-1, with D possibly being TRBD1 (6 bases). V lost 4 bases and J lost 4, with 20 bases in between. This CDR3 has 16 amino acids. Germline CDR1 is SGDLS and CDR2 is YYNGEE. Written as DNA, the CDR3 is TGTGCCAGCAGCCTACTATTGACAGGTGGGTCCACTGAAGCTTTCTTT. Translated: CASSLLLTGGSTEAFF. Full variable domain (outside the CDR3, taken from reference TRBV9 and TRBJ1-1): DSGVTQTPKHLITATGQRVTLRCSPRSGDLSVYWYQQSLDQGLQFLIQYYNGEERAKGNILERFSAQQFPDLHSELNLSSLELGDSALYFCASSLLLTGGSTEAFFGQGTRLTVV.

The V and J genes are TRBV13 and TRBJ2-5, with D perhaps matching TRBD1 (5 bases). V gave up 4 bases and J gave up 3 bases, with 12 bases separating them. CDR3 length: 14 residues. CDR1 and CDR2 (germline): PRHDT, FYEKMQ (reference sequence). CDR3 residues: CASSSEDSEETQYF. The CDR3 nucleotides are TGTGCCAGCAGCTCTGAAGACAGCGAAGAGACCCAGTACTTC. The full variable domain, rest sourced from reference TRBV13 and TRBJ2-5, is AAGVIQSPRHLIKEKRETATLKCYPIPRHDTVYWYQQGPGQDPQFLISFYEKMQSDKGSIPDRFSAQQFSDYHSELNMSSLELGDSALYFCASSSEDSEETQYFGPGTRLLVL.

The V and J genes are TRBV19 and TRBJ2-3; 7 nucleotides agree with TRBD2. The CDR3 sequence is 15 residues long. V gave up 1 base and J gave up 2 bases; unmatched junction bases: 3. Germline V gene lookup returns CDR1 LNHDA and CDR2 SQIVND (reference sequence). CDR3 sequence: CASSIAAGNTDTQYF. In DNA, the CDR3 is TGTGCCAGTAGTATAGCAGCGGGGAACACAGATACGCAGTATTTT. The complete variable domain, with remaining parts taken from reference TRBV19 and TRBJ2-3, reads DGGITQSPKYLFRKEGQNVTLSCEQNLNHDAMYWYRQDPGQGLRLIYYSQIVNDFQKGDIAEGYSVSREKKESFPLTVTSAQKNPTAFYLCASSIAAGNTDTQYFGPGTRLTVL.

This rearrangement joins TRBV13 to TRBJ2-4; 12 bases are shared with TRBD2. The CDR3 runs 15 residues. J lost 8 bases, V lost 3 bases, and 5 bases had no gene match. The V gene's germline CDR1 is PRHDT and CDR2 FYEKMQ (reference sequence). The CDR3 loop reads CASSFGRLAGDIQYF. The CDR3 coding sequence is TGTGCCAGCAGCTTTGGTCGACTAGCGGGAGACATTCAGTACTTC.

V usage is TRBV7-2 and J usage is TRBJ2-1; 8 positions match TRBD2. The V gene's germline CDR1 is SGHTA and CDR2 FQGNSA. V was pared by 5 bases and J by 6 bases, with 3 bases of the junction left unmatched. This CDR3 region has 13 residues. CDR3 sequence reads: CASSPSGGNEQFF. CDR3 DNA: TGTGCCAGCAGCCCCAGCGGGGGCAATGAGCAGTTCTTC. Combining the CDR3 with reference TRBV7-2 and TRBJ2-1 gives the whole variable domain GAGVSQSPSNKVTEKGKDVELRCDPISGHTALYWYRQSLGQGLEFLIYFQGNSAPDKSGLPSDRFSAERTGGSVSTLTIQRTQQEDSAVYLCASSPSGGNEQFFGPGTRLTVL.

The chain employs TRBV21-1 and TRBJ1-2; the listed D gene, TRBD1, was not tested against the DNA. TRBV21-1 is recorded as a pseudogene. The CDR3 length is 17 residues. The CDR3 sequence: CASSKMVKRQGWYGYTF. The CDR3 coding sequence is TGTGCCAGCAGCAAAATGGTAAAGAGACAGGGGTGGTATGGCTACACCTTC.

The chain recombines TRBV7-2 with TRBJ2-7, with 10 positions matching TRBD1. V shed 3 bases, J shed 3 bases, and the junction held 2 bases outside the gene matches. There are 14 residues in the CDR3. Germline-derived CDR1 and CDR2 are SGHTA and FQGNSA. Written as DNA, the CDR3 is TGTGCCAGCAGCTTCGGACAGGGGGGCTACGAGCAGTACTTC. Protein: CASSFGQGGYEQYF.

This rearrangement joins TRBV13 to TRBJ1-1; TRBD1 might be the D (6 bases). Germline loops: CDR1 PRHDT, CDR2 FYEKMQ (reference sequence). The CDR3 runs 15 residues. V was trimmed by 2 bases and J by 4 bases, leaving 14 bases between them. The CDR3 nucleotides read TGTGCCAGCAGCTTAAAAGGGGGTAGGGGCACTGAAGCTTTCTTT. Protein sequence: CASSLKGGRGTEAFF. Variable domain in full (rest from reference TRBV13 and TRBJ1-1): AAGVIQSPRHLIKEKRETATLKCYPIPRHDTVYWYQQGPGQDPQFLISFYEKMQSDKGSIPDRFSAQQFSDYHSELNMSSLELGDSALYFCASSLKGGRGTEAFFGQGTRLTVV.